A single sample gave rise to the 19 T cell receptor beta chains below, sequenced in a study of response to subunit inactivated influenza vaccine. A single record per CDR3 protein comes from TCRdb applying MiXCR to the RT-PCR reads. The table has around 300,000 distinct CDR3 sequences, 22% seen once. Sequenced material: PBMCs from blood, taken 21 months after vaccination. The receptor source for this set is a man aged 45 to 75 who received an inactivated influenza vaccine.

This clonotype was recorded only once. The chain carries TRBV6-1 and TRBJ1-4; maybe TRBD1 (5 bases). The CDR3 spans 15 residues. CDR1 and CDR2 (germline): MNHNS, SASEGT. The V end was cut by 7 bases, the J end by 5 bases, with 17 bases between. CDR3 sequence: CASIYSTGPNEKLFF. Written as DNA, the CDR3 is TGTGCCAGCATCTACAGTACAGGTCCGAATGAAAAACTGTTTTTT.

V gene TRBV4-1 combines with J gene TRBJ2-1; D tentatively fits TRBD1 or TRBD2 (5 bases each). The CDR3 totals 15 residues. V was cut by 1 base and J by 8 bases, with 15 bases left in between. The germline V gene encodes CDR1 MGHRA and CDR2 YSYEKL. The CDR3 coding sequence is TGCGCCAGCAGCCAAGTGGGGGTGGGTTATGATGAGCAGTTCTTC. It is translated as CASSQVGVGYDEQFF.

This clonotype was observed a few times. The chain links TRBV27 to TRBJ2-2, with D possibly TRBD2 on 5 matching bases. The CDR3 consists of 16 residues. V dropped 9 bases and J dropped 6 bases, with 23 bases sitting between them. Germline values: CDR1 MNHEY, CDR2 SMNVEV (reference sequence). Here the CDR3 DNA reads TGTGCCAGTCAAAAAATCCAGTTCCTAGCTTCCGGGGAGCTGTTTTTT. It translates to CASQKIQFLASGELFF.

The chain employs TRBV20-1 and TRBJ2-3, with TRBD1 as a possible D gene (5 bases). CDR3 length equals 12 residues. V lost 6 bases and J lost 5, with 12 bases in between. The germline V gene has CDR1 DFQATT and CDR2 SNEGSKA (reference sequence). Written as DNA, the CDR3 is TGCAGTGCAAGCAGGGTCGGAGATACGCAGTATTTT. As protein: CSASRVGDTQYF.

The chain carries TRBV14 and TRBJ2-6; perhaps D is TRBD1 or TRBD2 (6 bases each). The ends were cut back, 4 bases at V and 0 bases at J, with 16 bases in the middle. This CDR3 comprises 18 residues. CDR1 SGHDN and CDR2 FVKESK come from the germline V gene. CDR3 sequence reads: CASSRAGHKISGANVLTF. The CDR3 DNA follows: TGTGCCAGCAGCCGCGCGGGACATAAAATCTCTGGGGCCAACGTCCTGACTTTC.

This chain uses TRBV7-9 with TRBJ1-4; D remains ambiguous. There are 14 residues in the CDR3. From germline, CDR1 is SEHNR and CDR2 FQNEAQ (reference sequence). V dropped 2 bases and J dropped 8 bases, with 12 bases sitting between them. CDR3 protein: CASSLLWPSEKLFF. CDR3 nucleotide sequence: TGTGCCAGCAGCTTATTGTGGCCTTCCGAAAAACTGTTTTTT.

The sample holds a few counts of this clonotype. CDR3 amino acids: CASSYSGGLDYGYTF. CDR3 DNA sequence: TGTGCCAGCAGTTACTCAGGGGGGTTGGACTATGGCTACACCTTC. This chain uses TRBV6-5 with TRBJ1-2; tentatively, D is TRBD1 (6 bases). CDR1 is MNHEY, CDR2 SVGAGI, per germline. V lost 0 bases, J lost 3 bases, and 11 bases lay in between. The CDR3 runs 15 residues.

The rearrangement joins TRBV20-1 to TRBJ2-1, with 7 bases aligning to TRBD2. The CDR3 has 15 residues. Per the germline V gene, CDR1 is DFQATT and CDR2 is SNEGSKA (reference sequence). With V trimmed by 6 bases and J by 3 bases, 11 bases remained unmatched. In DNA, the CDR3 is TGCAGTGCGTTCAACCGGGACTACAACTACAATGAGCAGTTCTTC. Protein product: CSAFNRDYNYNEQFF.

CDR3 coding DNA: TGTGCCAGCAGTTTCGAGGGGAATAGCAATCAGCCCCAGCATTTT. Translation gives CASSFEGNSNQPQHF. This chain links TRBV12-3 or TRBV12-4 with TRBJ1-5; perhaps TRBD1 as D (5 bases). The CDR3 spans 15 residues. V shed 3 bases and J shed 0 bases, with 9 bases lying between them.

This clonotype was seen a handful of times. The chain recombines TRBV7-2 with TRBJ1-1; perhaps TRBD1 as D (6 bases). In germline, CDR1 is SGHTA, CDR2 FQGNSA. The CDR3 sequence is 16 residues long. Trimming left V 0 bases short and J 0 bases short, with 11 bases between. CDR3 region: CASSLASGGMNTEAFF. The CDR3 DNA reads TGTGCCAGCAGCTTAGCTTCTGGGGGCATGAACACTGAAGCTTTCTTT.

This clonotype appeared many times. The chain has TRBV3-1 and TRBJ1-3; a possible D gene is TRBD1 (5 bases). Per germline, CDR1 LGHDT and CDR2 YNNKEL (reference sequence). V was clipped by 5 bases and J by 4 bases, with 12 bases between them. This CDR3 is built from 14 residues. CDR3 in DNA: TGTGCCAGCAGCTCTCGGGACTCAGGAAACACCATATATTTT. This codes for CASSSRDSGNTIYF. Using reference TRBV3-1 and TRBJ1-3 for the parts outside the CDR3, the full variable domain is DTAVSQTPKYLVTQMGNDKSIKCEQNLGHDTMYWYKQDSKKFLKIMFSYNNKELIINETVPNRFSPKSPDKAHLNLHINSLELGDSAVYFCASSSRDSGNTIYFGEGSWLTVV.

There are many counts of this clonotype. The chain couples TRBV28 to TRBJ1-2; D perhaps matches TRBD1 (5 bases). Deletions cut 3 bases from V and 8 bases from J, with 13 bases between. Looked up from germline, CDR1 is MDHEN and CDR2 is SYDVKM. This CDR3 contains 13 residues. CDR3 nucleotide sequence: TGTGCCAGCAGTTTTAACCCCCGGGGCGGCTACACCTTC. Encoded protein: CASSFNPRGGYTF.

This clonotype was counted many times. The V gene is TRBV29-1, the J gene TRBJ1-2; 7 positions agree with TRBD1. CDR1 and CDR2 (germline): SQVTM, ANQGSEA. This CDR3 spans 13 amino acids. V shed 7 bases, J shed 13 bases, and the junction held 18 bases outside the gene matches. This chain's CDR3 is CSEGQAGSGALTF. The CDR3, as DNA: TGCAGCGAAGGACAGGCTGGGTCCGGGGCTCTCACCTTC.

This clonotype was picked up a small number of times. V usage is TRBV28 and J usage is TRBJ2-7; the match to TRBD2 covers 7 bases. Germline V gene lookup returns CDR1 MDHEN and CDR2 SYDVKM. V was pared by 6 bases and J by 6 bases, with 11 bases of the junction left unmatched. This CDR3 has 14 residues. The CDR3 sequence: CASSTHGLVVEQYF. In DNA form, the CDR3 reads TGTGCCAGCAGCACTCACGGACTAGTGGTCGAGCAGTACTTC.

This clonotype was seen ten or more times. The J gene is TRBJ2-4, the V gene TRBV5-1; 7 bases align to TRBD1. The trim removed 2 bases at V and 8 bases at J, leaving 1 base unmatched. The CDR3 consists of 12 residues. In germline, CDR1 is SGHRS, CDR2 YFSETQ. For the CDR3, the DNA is TGCGCCAGCAGCTTCGGGACAGACATTCAGTACTTC. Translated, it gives CASSFGTDIQYF.

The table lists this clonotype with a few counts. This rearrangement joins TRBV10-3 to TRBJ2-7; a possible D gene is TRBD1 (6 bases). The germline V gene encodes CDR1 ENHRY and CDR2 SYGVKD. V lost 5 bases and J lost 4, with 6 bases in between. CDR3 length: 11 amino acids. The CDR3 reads CAISTGYEQYF. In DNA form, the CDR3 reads TGTGCCATCAGTACAGGGTACGAGCAGTACTTC.

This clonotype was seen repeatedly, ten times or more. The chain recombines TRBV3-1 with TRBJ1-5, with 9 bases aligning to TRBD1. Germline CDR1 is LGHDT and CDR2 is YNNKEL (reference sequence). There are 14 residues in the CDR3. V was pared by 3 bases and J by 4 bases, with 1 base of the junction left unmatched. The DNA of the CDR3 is TGTGCCAGCAGCCACGGGACAGGGAATCAGCCCCAGCATTTT. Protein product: CASSHGTGNQPQHF.

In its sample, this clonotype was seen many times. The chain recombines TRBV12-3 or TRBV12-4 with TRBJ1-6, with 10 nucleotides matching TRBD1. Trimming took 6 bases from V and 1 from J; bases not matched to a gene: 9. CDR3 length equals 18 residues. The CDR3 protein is CASSLIWTGGSYNSPLHF. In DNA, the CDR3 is TGTGCCAGCAGCCTAATTTGGACAGGGGGATCCTATAATTCACCCCTCCACTTT.

The CDR3 bases are TGTGCCAGCAGTTGGGGGACAGCGCCTGTTGGCTACACCTTC. Its protein product is CASSWGTAPVGYTF. The rearrangement links TRBV6-2 or TRBV6-3 to TRBJ1-2; 7 positions agree with TRBD1. Germline-derived CDR1 and CDR2 are MNHEY and SVGEGT. The CDR3 totals 14 residues. V was pared by 4 bases and J by 7 bases, with 9 bases of the junction left unmatched.